These T cell receptor beta chains were read from a single sample in a study of T cell changes during pregnancy in multiple sclerosis. Some clones are missing from TCRdb's copy, which holds only in-frame ones; the method was immunoSEQ multiplex PCR. The sample carries 130,000 or so clones, roughly 92% recorded once. Sequencing used peripheral blood, obtained before pregnancy. These receptors originate from a female donor with multiple sclerosis, enrolled in a pregnancy study. CDR3s include the opening cysteine and the closing phenylalanine or tryptophan. D genes are given only for firm matches. Clone size is given for some rows only: seen once, a few or many times, or a class if the clone is expanded.

j_gene	v_gene	d_gene	abundance	CDR3aa	CDR3nt
TRBJ1-2	TRBV27	-	once	CASSLVPGIYGYTF	TGTGCCAGCAGTTTAGTGCCGGGGATCTATGGCTACACCTTC
TRBJ2-1	TRBV27	-	-	CASSGLGRDEQFF	TGTGCCAGCAGTGGCTTGGGCAGGGATGAGCAGTTCTTC
TRBJ1-3	TRBV7-9	-	-	CASSFLSGNTIYF	TGTGCCAGCAGCTTTCTTTCTGGAAACACCATATATTTT
TRBJ2-7	TRBV6-1	TRBD1	-	CASKVRDRDTEQYF	TGTGCCAGCAAAGTTAGGGACAGGGACACCGAGCAGTACTTC
TRBJ1-5	TRBV19	TRBD1	once	CASSKSGQSNQPQHF	TGTGCCAGTTCCAAATCGGGACAGTCCAATCAGCCCCAGCATTTT
TRBJ2-1	TRBV7-3	-	-	CASSLESQPYNEQFF	TGTGCCAGCAGCTTAGAATCACAGCCCTACAATGAGCAGTTCTTC
TRBJ1-3	TRBV18	TRBD1	-	CASSRTGTGSLGSGNTIYF	TGTGCCAGCTCACGAACCGGGACAGGGAGTCTGGGCTCTGGAAACACCATATATTTT
TRBJ2-7	TRBV5-1	-	-	CASSYEVRFYEQYF	TGCGCCAGCAGCTATGAGGTTCGCTTCTACGAGCAGTACTTC
TRBJ1-3	TRBV11-2	TRBD1	-	CASRSGTGKEFGNTIYF	TGTGCCAGCAGGTCCGGGACAGGGAAAGAATTTGGAAACACCATATATTTT
TRBJ1-4	TRBV15	-	-	CATSKIRGEKLFF	TGTGCCACCAGCAAGATACGAGGTGAAAAACTGTTTTTT
TRBJ1-1	TRBV19	-	-	CASSISRAVTEAFF	TGTGCCAGTAGTATATCCAGGGCGGTCACTGAAGCTTTCTTT
TRBJ1-2	TRBV30	-	once	CAWSEDSVLYGYTF	TGTGCCTGGAGTGAGGACAGCGTGCTCTATGGCTACACCTTC
TRBJ1-5	TRBV11-3	-	-	CASSLERVRNLYSNQPQHF	TGTGCCAGCAGCTTAGAAAGAGTCAGGAACCTTTATAGCAATCAGCCCCAGCATTTT
TRBJ1-1	TRBV9	-	-	CASSVGVGEAFF	TGTGCCAGCAGCGTAGGGGTTGGAGAGGCTTTCTTT
TRBJ2-3	TRBV6-6	TRBD1	-	CASRSGTGSYF	TGTGCCAGCAGATCCGGGACAGGGTCGTATTTT
TRBJ1-6	TRBV14	-	-	CASSDWKQGSNSPLHF	TGTGCCAGCAGCGACTGGAAACAGGGAAGTAATTCACCCCTCCACTTT
TRBJ2-7	TRBV9	-	-	CASSPRGGGDVSEQYF	TGTGCCAGCAGCCCTCGAGGAGGGGGGGATGTTAGCGAGCAGTACTTC
TRBJ2-2	TRBV6-1	TRBD2	-	CASSAGTSRNTGELFF	TGTGCCAGCAGTGCCGGGACTAGCCGGAACACCGGGGAGCTGTTTTTT
TRBJ1-1	TRBV30	-	-	CAWSVLQAEAFF	TGTGCCTGGAGTGTACTTCAAGCTGAAGCTTTCTTT
TRBJ2-7	TRBV7-2	-	once	CASSSRTATIYEQYF	TGTGCCAGCAGCTCCCGGACTGCAACCATCTACGAGCAGTACTTC
TRBJ1-5	TRBV6-5	-	-	CASSNPLGGNQPQHF	TGTGCCAGCAGTAACCCGTTAGGGGGCAATCAGCCCCAGCATTTT
TRBJ2-7	TRBV19	TRBD2	-	CASSIGTSGEQYF	TGTGCCAGTAGTATAGGGACTAGCGGCGAGCAGTACTTC
TRBJ1-1	TRBV25-1	-	-	CASWRGGAFF	TGTGCCAGCTGGCGGGGGGGCGCTTTCTTT
TRBJ1-1	TRBV29-1	TRBD1	-	CSVRQGNTEAFF	TGCAGCGTCCGACAGGGGAACACTGAAGCTTTCTTT
TRBJ2-7	TRBV2	-	-	CASRSQPMVEQYF	TGTGCCAGCAGGAGTCAACCGATGGTCGAGCAGTACTTC
TRBJ2-7	TRBV9	-	-	CASSVDSTGYEQYF	TGTGCCAGCAGCGTTGATAGCACCGGCTACGAGCAGTACTTC
TRBJ1-5	TRBV30	TRBD1	-	CAWGQDLGPQHF	TGTGCCTGGGGACAGGACCTAGGGCCCCAGCATTTT
TRBJ2-7	TRBV6-1	-	-	CASRRTFLTYEQYF	TGTGCCAGCAGACGGACATTCCTTACCTACGAGCAGTACTTC
TRBJ2-2	TRBV5-5	TRBD2	-	CASSGGGVTGELFF	TGTGCCAGCAGTGGGGGGGGAGTAACCGGGGAGCTGTTTTTT
TRBJ2-3	TRBV14	-	-	CASSHPGNTQYF	TGTGCCAGCAGCCACCCGGGGAATACGCAGTATTTT
TRBJ2-2	TRBV5-4	TRBD2	-	CASSRGTSRGTGELFF	TGTGCCAGCAGCCGCGGGACTAGCAGGGGCACCGGGGAGCTGTTTTTT
TRBJ1-2	TRBV6-1	-	-	CASSEVGGNYGYTF	TGTGCCAGCAGTGAAGTTGGAGGGAACTATGGCTACACCTTC
TRBJ2-3	TRBV29-1	TRBD2	-	CSVGITGGRDTQYF	TGCAGCGTTGGAATCACGGGGGGGAGAGATACGCAGTATTTT
TRBJ1-1	TRBV30	-	few	CAWGGGTEAFF	TGTGCCTGGGGGGGAGGGACTGAAGCTTTCTTT
TRBJ2-7	TRBV30	-	-	CAQSSGRVYEQYF	TGTGCGCAAAGTAGCGGAAGGGTCTACGAGCAGTACTTC
TRBJ2-1	TRBV7-3	TRBD2	-	CASSLGGGYNEQFF	TGTGCCAGCAGCTTAGGCGGGGGCTACAATGAGCAGTTCTTC
TRBJ2-2	TRBV5-5	TRBD2	-	CASSSSGSGITGELFF	TGTGCCAGCAGCTCCAGCGGGAGTGGGATCACCGGGGAGCTGTTTTTT
TRBJ2-1	TRBV27	TRBD1	-	CASSTRDRVGNEQFF	TGTGCCAGCAGCACGCGGGACAGGGTTGGCAATGAGCAGTTCTTC
TRBJ2-1	TRBV27	-	-	CASSRDTISEQFF	TGTGCCAGCAGCAGGGATACAATCAGTGAGCAGTTCTTC
TRBJ1-5	TRBV28	-	-	CASGRTYQPQHF	TGTGCCAGCGGCCGAACATATCAGCCCCAGCATTTT
TRBJ2-3	TRBV9	-	-	CASARGSNTDTQYF	TGTGCCAGCGCAAGAGGATCCAACACAGATACGCAGTATTTT
TRBJ2-7	TRBV5-6	TRBD2	-	CASLTSGLPYEQYF	TGTGCCAGCTTGACTAGCGGGTTACCCTACGAGCAGTACTTC